This T cell receptor (beta chain) was retrieved from a study of human T cells and chemical hapten exposure. Trimming pared 4 bases from V and 4 bases from J, leaving 20 bases between. The CDR3 has 17 residues. The sample's time point: pre-sensitization, week 0. Treatment given: therapeutic diphenylcyclopropenone sensitization with weekly scalp DPC. TCRdb reprocessed the RACE reads via MiXCR and lists one record per CDR3 protein. This sample has 95,000 to 150,000 distinct CDR3 sequences, with about 13% found just once. Whole-study results and caveats: In the PT1 data, expanded TCR counts showed a positive correlation with patch test score.

As to this clonotype: Antigen unknown.

Material: whole blood, obtained in connection with sensitization to the hapten diphenylcyclopropenone (DPC). The genes are TRBV12-3 or TRBV12-4 and TRBJ1-5; D is uncertain. The origin of this receptor is a woman under 30 with alopecia areata. Some clones in this sample may be carry-over from other donors' samples. In nucleotides, the CDR3 is TGTGCCAGCAGTTCCTCAGGTCTGGTCGCCCGAAATCAGCCCCAGCATTTT. Translation: CASSSSGLVARNQPQHF.